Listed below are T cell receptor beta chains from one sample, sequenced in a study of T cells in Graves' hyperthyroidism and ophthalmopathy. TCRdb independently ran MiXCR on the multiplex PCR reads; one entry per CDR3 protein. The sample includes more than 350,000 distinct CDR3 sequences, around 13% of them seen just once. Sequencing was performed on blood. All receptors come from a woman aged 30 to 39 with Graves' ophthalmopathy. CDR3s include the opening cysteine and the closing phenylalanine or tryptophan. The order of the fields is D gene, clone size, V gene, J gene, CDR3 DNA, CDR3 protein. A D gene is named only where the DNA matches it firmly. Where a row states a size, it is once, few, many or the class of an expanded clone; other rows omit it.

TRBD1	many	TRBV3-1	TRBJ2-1	TGTGCCAGCAGCCAACCTCCCGGACAGGGATGGGGAATGGGTTACAATGAGCAGTTCTTC	CASSQPPGQGWGMGYNEQFF
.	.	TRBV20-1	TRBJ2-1	TGCAGTGCTTCCGGGGGGGGGGGGGGGGACAGGGACTCCTACAATGAGCAGTTCTTC	CSASGGGGGDRDSYNEQFF
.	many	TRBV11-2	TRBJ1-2	TGTGCCAGCACCTTGGGGCAGGGTATTGGAGGCTACACCTTC	CASTLGQGIGGYTF
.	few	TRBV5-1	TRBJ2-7	TGCGCCAGCAGCGCCCGGCAGGGGAACTACGAGCAGTACTTC	CASSARQGNYEQYF
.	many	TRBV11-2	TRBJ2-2	TGTGCCAGCACCCAGAAGGGGATCACCGGGGAGCTGTTTTTT	CASTQKGITGELFF
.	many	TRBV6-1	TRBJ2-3	TGTGCCAGCAGCCCTCGCGGACCAATTACCACAGATACGCAGTATTTT	CASSPRGPITTDTQYF
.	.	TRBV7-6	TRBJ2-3	TGTGCCAGCAGCTTAGCGCCTGAAGATACGCAGTATTTT	CASSLAPEDTQYF
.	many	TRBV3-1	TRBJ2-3	TGTGCCAGCAGCCAAGCGGGGGGCACAGATACGCAGTATTTT	CASSQAGGTDTQYF
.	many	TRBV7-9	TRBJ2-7	TGTGCCACCTCGACAGGACCGACCTCCTACGAGCAGTACTTC	CATSTGPTSYEQYF
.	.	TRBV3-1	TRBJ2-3	TGTGCCAGAAGCCTCTTCGGCGGGGTCGAGAGGGGCACAGATACGCAGTATTTT	CARSLFGGVERGTDTQYF
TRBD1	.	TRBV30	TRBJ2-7	TGTGCCTGGAGTGACCCAGGGGGCCTCGAGCAGTACTTC	CAWSDPGGLEQYF
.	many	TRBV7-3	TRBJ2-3	TGTGCCAGCAGCCTGGACCCGAGCACAGATACGCAGTATTTT	CASSLDPSTDTQYF
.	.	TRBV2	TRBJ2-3	TGTGCCAGCAGTGTAGGACACTTTAGCACAGATACGCAGTATTTT	CASSVGHFSTDTQYF
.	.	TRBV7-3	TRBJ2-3	TGTGCCACCACGGGACAAAGCACAGATACGCAGTATTTT	CATTGQSTDTQYF
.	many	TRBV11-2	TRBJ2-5	TGTGCCAGCAGCTTAGAGGTGATGGTGGGGTTCCAAGAGACCCAGTACTTC	CASSLEVMVGFQETQYF
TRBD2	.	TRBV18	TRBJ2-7	TGTGCCAGCTCACCCGGTGGCGGGGGGTTCCTTGACGAGCAGTACTTC	CASSPGGGGFLDEQYF
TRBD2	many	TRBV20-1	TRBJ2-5	TGCAGTGCTAGAGGATCTAGCGGAGAGACCCAGTACTTC	CSARGSSGETQYF
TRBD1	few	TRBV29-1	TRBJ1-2	TGCAGCGTTGAAGCAGGGGGGAATAACTATGGCTACACCTTC	CSVEAGGNNYGYTF
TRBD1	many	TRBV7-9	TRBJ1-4	TGTGCCAGCAGCTCTGGCACAGGGGTAGTTTTGACTAATGAAAAACTGTTTTTT	CASSSGTGVVLTNEKLFF
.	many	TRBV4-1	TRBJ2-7	TGCGCCAGCAGCCAAGGGTTGCGAGGGGGGAGCTCCTACGAGCAGTACTTC	CASSQGLRGGSSYEQYF